This passage covers 27 T cell receptor beta chains from one sample sequenced in a study of blood T cell repertoires in COVID-19. TCRdb keeps only in-frame clones here, not all; method: immunoSEQ multiplex PCR. The sample includes roughly 62,000 clones, roughly 80% of them seen just once. The sequenced sample consisted of peripheral blood. These receptors were obtained from a human donor in a cohort sampled during active COVID-19.

The J gene is TRBJ2-2, the V gene TRBV6-5; D remains unclear. Germline lookup yields CDR1 MNHEY and CDR2 SVGAGI. CDR3 size: 15 residues. Trimming removed 4 bases at V and 6 bases at J, with 15 bases between. The CDR3 nucleotides read TGTGCCAGCAGTTCCCACGACGGGTGGGCCGGGGAGCTGTTTTTT. This sequence encodes CASSSHDGWAGELFF.

Details on this clone: One junction end disagrees with the germline gene, perhaps due to a read error. This chain's CDR3 is CASSELAPGWVF. In DNA form, the CDR3 reads TGTGCCAGCAGTGAGCTAGCCCCGGGGTGGGTCTTC. The chain joins TRBV2 to TRBJ2-7; D is possibly TRBD2 (5 bases). This CDR3 region has 12 residues. Germline lookup yields CDR1 SNHLY and CDR2 FYNNEI.

The chain has TRBV3-1 (or the pseudogene TRBV3-2) and TRBJ2-5; TRBD2 matches 14 bases. V was pared by 3 bases and J by 5 bases, with 8 bases of the junction left unmatched. CDR3 size: 17 residues. Per the germline V gene, CDR1 is LGHDT and CDR2 is YNNKEL (reference sequence). The CDR3 DNA reads as TGTGCCAGCAGCCAGGGACTAGCGGGGGTTCGGGCGGAGACCCAGTACTTC. It encodes CASSQGLAGVRAETQYF.

This clone has just one count. V gene TRBV14 combines with J gene TRBJ2-1, with 9 bases identical to TRBD2. The CDR3 covers 15 residues. The V and J ends lost 1 base and 14 bases, in that order; junction bases with no gene match: 12. Germline CDR1 and CDR2: SGHDN and FVKESK. The CDR3 region is CASSQASGIMLWKFF. The DNA of the CDR3 is TGTGCCAGCAGCCAAGCTAGCGGGATCATGCTCTGGAAGTTCTTC.

This sequence joins TRBV15 and TRBJ1-2; the D is unclear. Trimming removed 0 bases from V and 8 bases from J, with 13 bases in between. This CDR3 contains 14 residues. CDR1 LNHNV and CDR2 YYDKDF come from the germline V gene (reference sequence). The CDR3 loop reads CATSRDLSTGGYTF. The CDR3 DNA reads TGTGCCACCAGCAGAGATTTATCAACGGGAGGCTACACCTTC.

The CDR3 DNA sequence: TGTGCCAGCTCACCATCGACAGGGTCGGCGAATACGCAGTATTTT. This gives the protein CASSPSTGSANTQYF. The chain recombines TRBV18 with TRBJ2-3; 7 bases align to TRBD1. The germline V gene has CDR1 KGHSH and CDR2 LQKENI. The CDR3 extends over 15 amino acids. V dropped 2 bases and J dropped 7; count of bases not matched to a gene: 9.

J is TRBJ1-4 and V is TRBV5-1; 10 bases align to TRBD1. The V and J ends lost 4 bases and 4 bases, in that order; junction bases with no gene match: 4. The CDR3 sequence is 15 residues long. Germline V CDR1 and CDR2: SGHRS, YFSETQ. CDR3 DNA sequence: TGCGCCAGCAGCCTAGGACAGGGGGGTAATGAAAAACTGTTTTTT. Encoded protein: CASSLGQGGNEKLFF.

The genes are TRBV2 and TRBJ2-3, with D perhaps TRBD1 (5 bases). The germline V and J ends were trimmed by 5 bases and 2 bases, with 11 bases remaining between them. Germline CDR1 and CDR2: SNHLY and FYNNEI. The CDR3 runs 14 residues. The CDR3 reads CASSSGFSTDTQYF. The CDR3 nucleotides are TGTGCCAGCAGTTCAGGGTTTTCCACAGATACGCAGTATTTT.

The chain uses TRBV24-1 and TRBJ2-1, with TRBD2 matching over 8 bases. Germline-derived CDR1 and CDR2 are KGHDR and SFDVKD. V was pared by 6 bases and J by 3 bases, with 12 bases of the junction left unmatched. The CDR3 length is 17 residues. The CDR3 is CATSSTLQREYYNEQFF. As DNA, the CDR3 is TGTGCCACCAGTTCCACCCTCCAGCGGGAGTACTACAATGAGCAGTTCTTC.

In this sample, this clone turned up many times. The chain employs TRBV5-5 and TRBJ2-7, with TRBD2 as a possible D gene (7 bases). V was clipped by 6 bases and J by 2 bases, with 21 bases between them. Germline loops: CDR1 SGHKS, CDR2 YYEKEE (reference sequence). There are 16 residues in the CDR3. The CDR3 loop is CASTSTGGGGPYEQYF. CDR3 DNA: TGTGCCAGCACCTCTACTGGGGGAGGGGGGCCCTACGAGCAGTACTTC.

This clone was counted a few times. The chain is built from TRBV4-1 and TRBJ2-7; TRBD1 matches 9 bases. V was clipped by 0 bases and J by 4 bases; unmatched bases: 10. Germline CDR1 is MGHRA and CDR2 is YSYEKL. CDR3 length: 17 residues. The CDR3 here is CASSQDLPGDRAYEQYF. In nucleotides, the CDR3 is TGCGCCAGCAGCCAAGACCTACCCGGGGACAGGGCTTACGAGCAGTACTTC.

This chain connects TRBV18 to TRBJ2-7; 7 bases fit TRBD1. Germline CDR1 KGHSH, CDR2 LQKENI. V shed 10 bases and J 3 bases; nucleotides not matched to a gene: 9. CDR3 length equals 13 residues. CDR3 residues: CATKRGLGYEQYF. In DNA form, the CDR3 reads TGTGCCACTAAGAGGGGGCTCGGCTACGAGCAGTACTTC.

This rearrangement joins TRBV27 to TRBJ1-5; tentative D call: TRBD1 (5 bases). The length of the CDR3 is 14 residues. The V end was cut by 3 bases, the J end by 7 bases, with 13 bases between. Germline V lookup: CDR1 MNHEY, CDR2 SMNVEV (reference sequence). Written as DNA, the CDR3 is TGTGCCAGCAGTTTCTCAGCGGGGGAGCAGCCCCAGCATTTT. Protein product: CASSFSAGEQPQHF.

The chain carries TRBV5-1 and TRBJ2-2, with a possible D match to TRBD2 (5 bases). V lost 0 bases to trimming and J lost 7 bases, with 7 bases between them. Per germline, CDR1 SGHRS and CDR2 YFSETQ. This CDR3 is built from 13 residues. CDR3 region: CASSLAEGGELFF. The DNA for the CDR3 is TGCGCCAGCAGCTTGGCCGAGGGCGGGGAGCTGTTTTTT.

This clone was seen a single time. The chain uses TRBV5-5 and TRBJ2-5; unclear D gene. There are 12 residues in the CDR3. Germline V gives CDR1 SGHKS, CDR2 YYEKEE (reference sequence). Deletions cut 7 bases from V and 0 bases from J, with 7 bases between. CDR3 nucleotides: TGTGCCAGCGGCCCCGACCAAGAGACCCAGTACTTC. Translating gives CASGPDQETQYF. The whole variable domain, remainder taken from reference TRBV5-5 and TRBJ2-5, is DAGVTQSPTHLIKTRGQQVTLRCSPISGHKSVSWYQQVLGQGPQFIFQYYEKEERGRGNFPDRFSARQFPNYSSELNVNALLLGDSALYLCASGPDQETQYFGPGTRLLVL.

The chain carries TRBV7-8 and TRBJ2-7; 9 nucleotides line up with TRBD2. Germline V gene sequence: CDR1 SGHVS, CDR2 FQNEAQ. J lost 6 bases, V lost 1 base, and 13 bases had no gene match. This CDR3 has 17 amino acids. CDR3: CASSLVDRREGPLEQYF. The DNA for the CDR3 is TGTGCCAGCAGCTTAGTAGACCGGCGGGAGGGCCCCCTCGAGCAGTACTTC.

The chain recombines TRBV6-1 with TRBJ1-2; D is undetermined. CDR1 and CDR2 from the germline V gene are MNHNS and SASEGT. The V end lost 1 base, the J end lost 4 bases, and 16 bases lay between the germline ends. CDR3 length equals 16 residues. The CDR3 loop reads CASSEGGGTSLYGYTF. Written as DNA, the CDR3 is TGTGCCAGCAGTGAAGGCGGCGGAACCTCTCTCTATGGCTACACCTTC.

The chain combines TRBV24-1 with TRBJ2-3; 13 bases are shared with TRBD2. Losses at the gene ends were 5 bases for V and 2 bases for J; bases not matched to a gene: 3. This CDR3 contains 16 residues. Germline CDR1 reads KGHDR; CDR2 reads SFDVKD. CDR3 residues: CATSGGLAGYTDTQYF. For the CDR3, the DNA is TGTGCCACCAGTGGGGGACTAGCGGGGTACACAGATACGCAGTATTTT.

V usage is TRBV6-2 or TRBV6-3 and J usage is TRBJ1-1, with D possibly TRBD1 on 6 matching bases. The CDR3 is made up of 17 amino acids. The V end lost 6 bases, the J end lost 4 bases, and 24 bases lay between the germline ends. CDR1 is MNHEY and CDR2 is SVGEGT in the germline V gene. CDR3 nucleotide sequence: TGTGCCAGCAGCTCCAAACCCGGGACGACGACAGGCACTGAAGCTTTCTTT. It translates to CASSSKPGTTTGTEAFF.

The chain carries TRBV9 and TRBJ2-7, with 7 bases identical to TRBD2. CDR1 and CDR2 from the germline V gene are SGDLS and YYNGEE. CDR3 size: 15 residues. The V segment lost 0 bases and the J segment 6 bases; nucleotides outside the gene matches: 9. CDR3 region: CASSVDSGTLREQYF. The CDR3 DNA follows: TGTGCCAGCAGCGTAGACAGCGGGACTCTACGCGAGCAGTACTTC.

The chain couples TRBV13 to TRBJ2-7, with 9 bases fitting TRBD1. The V and J ends lost 2 bases and 2 bases, in that order; junction bases with no gene match: 1. The CDR3 is 14 residues long. CDR1 PRHDT and CDR2 FYEKMQ come from the germline V gene (reference sequence). The CDR3 DNA follows: TGTGCCAGCAGCTTAAGGGACAGGGCCTACGAGCAGTACTTC. The encoded protein is CASSLRDRAYEQYF.

The chain recombines TRBV6-5 with TRBJ2-5; D is unclear. V dropped 6 bases and J dropped 5 bases, with 7 bases sitting between them. Germline values: CDR1 MNHEY, CDR2 SVGAGI. The CDR3 sequence is 11 residues long. CDR3 protein: CASRTGETQYF. For the CDR3, the DNA is TGTGCCAGCAGAACCGGGGAGACCCAGTACTTC.

The chain carries TRBV7-9 and TRBJ1-4; D unresolved. In germline, CDR1 is SEHNR, CDR2 FQNEAQ (reference sequence). The CDR3 sequence is 14 residues long. V was cut by 0 bases and J by 8 bases, with 10 bases left in between. In nucleotides, the CDR3 is TGTGCCAGCAGCTTAGCGAGGCCCGAGGAAAAACTGTTTTTT. This sequence encodes CASSLARPEEKLFF.

This clone was counted a single time. This chain joins TRBV28 and TRBJ1-5; D is uncertain. Germline lookup yields CDR1 MDHEN and CDR2 SYDVKM. This CDR3 has 14 amino acids. Trimming took 5 bases from V and 2 from J, leaving 10 bases between them. The CDR3 here is CASSESIGNQPQHF. The CDR3 region has the DNA TGTGCCAGCAGTGAGAGCATTGGCAATCAGCCCCAGCATTTT.

The J gene is TRBJ1-1, the V gene TRBV20-1; D might be TRBD1 (6 bases). The germline V gene encodes CDR1 DFQATT and CDR2 SNEGSKA (reference sequence). V was cut by 3 bases and J by 4 bases, with 18 bases left in between. The CDR3 runs to 15 residues. DNA for the CDR3: TGCAGTGCTAGTGGGGTTCAGGGGATCGCCACTGAAGCTTTCTTT. Translated, it gives CSASGVQGIATEAFF.

This chain joins TRBV20-1 and TRBJ1-2; 7 bases fit TRBD1. The CDR3 spans 11 residues. CDR1 DFQATT and CDR2 SNEGSKA come from the germline V gene (reference sequence). J lost 8 bases, V lost 6 bases, and 6 bases had no gene match. The CDR3 region is CSARRGGGYTF. The CDR3 nucleotides are TGCAGTGCGAGACGAGGGGGCGGCTACACCTTC.

The chain links TRBV19 to TRBJ1-2; D not resolved. Germline lookup yields CDR1 LNHDA and CDR2 SQIVND (reference sequence). Trimming removed 2 bases at V and 2 bases at J, with 12 bases between. The CDR3 totals 15 residues. CDR3 amino acids: CASSIPGKLNYGYTF. CDR3 bases: TGTGCCAGTAGTATACCCGGCAAACTAAACTATGGCTACACCTTC.